This T cell receptor beta chain was captured in a study of blood T cell repertoires in COVID-19. Sequencing was performed with immunoSEQ multiplex PCR; in TCRdb, only in-frame clones are kept and a portion is missing. The sample has approximately 320,000 clones, around 90% seen once. The CDR3 contains 17 residues. Germline assignment: CDR1 SGDLS and CDR2 YYNGEE. V was shortened by 4 bases and J by 0 bases, with 17 bases between the two germline ends. Two negative PCRs, clearance, or symptom resolution were required of recovered Cohort 3 donors. V is TRBV9 and J is TRBJ1-5; D is uncertain. What was sequenced was PBMCs or T cells enriched from blood (not recorded which). The sequence was obtained from a man aged 55-75 years who had recovered from COVID-19. This chain's CDR3 is CASSRGSGRDSNQPQHF. CDR3 nucleotide sequence: TGTGCCAGCAGCCGAGGATCTGGGAGGGATAGCAATCAGCCCCAGCATTTT. Full variable domain (outside the CDR3, taken from reference TRBV9 and TRBJ1-5): DSGVTQTPKHLITATGQRVTLRCSPRSGDLSVYWYQQSLDQGLQFLIQYYNGEERAKGNILERFSAQQFPDLHSELNLSSLELGDSALYFCASSRGSGRDSNQPQHFGDGTRLSIL.